Below, 10 T cell receptor beta chains from the same sample are listed, as sequenced in a study of blood T cell repertoires in COVID-19. The method was immunoSEQ multiplex PCR; TCRdb's version includes in-frame clones alone and lacks a portion of them. Of around 200,000 clones detected, 87% appear once; the ten largest clones hold approximately 10%. What was sequenced was PBMCs or T cells enriched from blood (not recorded which). The source is a young man with acute COVID-19.

The CDR3 DNA sequence: TGTGCCAGCAGCTTGGGGATTACTAGCGGGAGTTCAAGCGAGCAGTACTTC. Residues: CASSLGITSGSSSEQYF. V is TRBV5-4 and J is TRBJ2-7, with 11 bases matching TRBD2. Per germline, CDR1 SGHNT and CDR2 YYREEE (reference sequence). This CDR3 contains 17 residues. J gave up 6 bases and V 0 bases, and 11 bases lay outside the gene matches.

The CDR3: CASSSRQGTQETQYF. The CDR3 bases are TGTGCCAGCAGTTCACGACAGGGGACCCAAGAGACCCAGTACTTC. V gene TRBV28 combines with J gene TRBJ2-5; TRBD1 aligns across 8 bases. J lost 1 base, V lost 4 bases, and 5 bases had no gene match. Germline CDR1 reads MDHEN; CDR2 reads SYDVKM. The CDR3 covers 15 residues.

The rearrangement joins TRBV2 to TRBJ1-1; D is perhaps TRBD1 (6 bases). CDR1 and CDR2 from the germline V gene are SNHLY and FYNNEI. The V end was cut by 7 bases, the J end by 4 bases, with 16 bases between. This CDR3 spans 14 amino acids. The CDR3 region is CASNGNREGTEAFF. The CDR3 DNA reads TGTGCCAGCAACGGGAACAGGGAGGGCACTGAAGCTTTCTTT.

The chain combines TRBV5-6 with TRBJ2-2; 10 nucleotides agree with TRBD2. Germline loops: CDR1 SGHDT, CDR2 YYEEEE. V shed 4 bases and J 1 base; nucleotides not matched to a gene: 1. The CDR3 is 15 amino acids. The CDR3 here is CASSASGRNTGELFF. For the CDR3, the DNA is TGTGCCAGCAGCGCTAGCGGGAGGAACACCGGGGAGCTGTTTTTT.

CDR3 sequence reads: CASSISGGGGELFF. The CDR3 region has the DNA TGTGCCAGTAGTATTTCGGGAGGGGGCGGGGAGCTGTTTTTT. The rearrangement links TRBV19 to TRBJ2-2, with TRBD2 matching over 8 bases. Germline V CDR1 and CDR2: LNHDA, SQIVND (reference sequence). This CDR3 comprises 14 residues. Losses at the gene ends were 3 bases for V and 7 bases for J; bases not matched to a gene: 4.

The chain links TRBV19 to TRBJ2-7; 9 nucleotides line up with TRBD2. The V segment lost 10 bases and the J segment 3 bases; nucleotides outside the gene matches: 7. CDR3 size: 13 residues. The V gene's germline CDR1 is LNHDA and CDR2 SQIVND (reference sequence). The CDR3 nucleotides read TGTGCCACTGATAGCGGGAGCCACTACGAGCAGTACTTC. Translated, it gives CATDSGSHYEQYF.

The rearrangement joins TRBV19 to TRBJ2-2; a weak D match, TRBD1 (6 bases). V gave up 6 bases and J gave up 1 base, with 9 bases separating them. The CDR3 sequence is 14 residues long. The germline CDR1 and CDR2 sequences are LNHDA and SQIVND (reference sequence). The CDR3 DNA is TGTGCCAGTAGCATCAGGGGGAACACCGGGGAGCTGTTTTTT. Its protein product is CASSIRGNTGELFF.

This chain connects TRBV29-1 to TRBJ2-2; a possible D gene is TRBD2 (7 bases). There are 13 residues in the CDR3. The germline V gene has CDR1 SQVTM and CDR2 ANQGSEA. Trimming removed 2 bases from V and 6 bases from J, with 10 bases in between. The CDR3 spells CSVERGAAGELFF. For the CDR3, the DNA is TGCAGCGTTGAACGGGGGGCCGCCGGGGAGCTGTTTTTT.

The chain couples TRBV24-1 to TRBJ2-3; TRBD1 matches 10 bases. There are 14 residues in the CDR3. After removal of 9 bases from V and 4 bases from J, the junction contained 6 bases not matched to a gene. Looked up from germline, CDR1 is KGHDR and CDR2 is SFDVKD. CDR3 amino acids: CATAGQGKADTQYF. In nucleotides, the CDR3 is TGTGCCACCGCGGGACAGGGGAAAGCAGATACGCAGTATTTT.

The chain employs TRBV19 and TRBJ2-7; D may be TRBD1 (6 bases). V shed 3 bases and J shed 4 bases, with 13 bases lying between them. Germline CDR1 is LNHDA and CDR2 is SQIVND (reference sequence). There are 14 residues in the CDR3. Here the CDR3 reads CASSISQGGYEQYF. The CDR3 nucleotides read TGTGCCAGTAGTATCTCACAGGGTGGTTACGAGCAGTACTTC.